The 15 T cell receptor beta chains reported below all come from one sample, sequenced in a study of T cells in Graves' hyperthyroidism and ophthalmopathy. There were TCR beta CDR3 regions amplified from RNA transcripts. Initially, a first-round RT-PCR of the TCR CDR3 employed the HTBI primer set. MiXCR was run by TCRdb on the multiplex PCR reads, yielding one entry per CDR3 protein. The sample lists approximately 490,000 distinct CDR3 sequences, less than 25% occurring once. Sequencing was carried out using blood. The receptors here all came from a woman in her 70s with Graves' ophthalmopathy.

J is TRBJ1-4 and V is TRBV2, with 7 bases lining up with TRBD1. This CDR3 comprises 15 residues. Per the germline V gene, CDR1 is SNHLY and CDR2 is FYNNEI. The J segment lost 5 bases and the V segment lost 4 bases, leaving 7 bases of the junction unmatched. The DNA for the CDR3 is TGTGCCAGCAGTGGACAGGGTTATTACAATGAAAAACTGTTTTTT. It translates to CASSGQGYYNEKLFF. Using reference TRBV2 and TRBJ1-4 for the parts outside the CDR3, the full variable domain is EPEVTQTPSHQVTQMGQEVILRCVPISNHLYFYWYRQILGQKVEFLVSFYNNEISEKSEIFDDQFSVERPDGSNFTLKIRSTKLEDSAMYFCASSGQGYYNEKLFFGSGTQLSVL.

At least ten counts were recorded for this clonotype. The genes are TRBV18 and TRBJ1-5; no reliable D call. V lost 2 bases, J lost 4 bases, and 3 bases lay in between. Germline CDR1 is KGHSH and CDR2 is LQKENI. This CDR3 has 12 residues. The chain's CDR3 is CASSPANQPQHF. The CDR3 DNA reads TGTGCCAGCTCACCAGCTAATCAGCCCCAGCATTTT.

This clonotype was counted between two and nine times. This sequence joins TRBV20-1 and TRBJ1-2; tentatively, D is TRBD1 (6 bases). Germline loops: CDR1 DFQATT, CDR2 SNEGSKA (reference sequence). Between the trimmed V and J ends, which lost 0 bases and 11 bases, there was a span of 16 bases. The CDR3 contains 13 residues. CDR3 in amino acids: CSAREQTGMGYTF. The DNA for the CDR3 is TGCAGTGCTAGAGAGCAAACAGGGATGGGGTACACCTTC.

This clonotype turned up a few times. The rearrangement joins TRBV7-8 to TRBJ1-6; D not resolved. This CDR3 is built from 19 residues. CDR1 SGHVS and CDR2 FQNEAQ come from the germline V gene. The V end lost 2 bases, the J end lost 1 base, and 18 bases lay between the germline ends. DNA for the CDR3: TGTGCCAGCAGCTTACTGTCGCTAGATGCTTGGTCCTATAATTCACCCCTCCACTTT. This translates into CASSLLSLDAWSYNSPLHF.

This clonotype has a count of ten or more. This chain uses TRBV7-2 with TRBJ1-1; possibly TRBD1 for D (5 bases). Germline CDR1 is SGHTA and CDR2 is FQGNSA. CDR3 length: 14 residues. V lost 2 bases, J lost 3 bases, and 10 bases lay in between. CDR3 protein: CASSLRGRYTEAFF. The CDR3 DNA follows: TGTGCCAGCAGCTTACGGGGCCGGTACACTGAAGCTTTCTTT.

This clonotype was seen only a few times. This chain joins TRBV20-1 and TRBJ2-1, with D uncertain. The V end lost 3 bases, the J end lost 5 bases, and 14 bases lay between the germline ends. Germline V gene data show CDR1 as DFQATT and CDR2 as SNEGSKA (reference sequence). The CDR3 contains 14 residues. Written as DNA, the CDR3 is TGCAGTGCTAGTTTCCCCCATTCCGACAATGAGCAGTTCTTC. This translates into CSASFPHSDNEQFF.

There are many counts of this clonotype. The CDR3 is CASSEGDYNEQFF. The CDR3 DNA is TGTGCCAGCAGTGAAGGGGACTACAATGAGCAGTTCTTC. The chain couples TRBV2 to TRBJ2-1; D is ambiguous. From germline, CDR1 is SNHLY and CDR2 FYNNEI. The CDR3 covers 13 residues. V was pared by 1 base and J by 3 bases, with 4 bases between.

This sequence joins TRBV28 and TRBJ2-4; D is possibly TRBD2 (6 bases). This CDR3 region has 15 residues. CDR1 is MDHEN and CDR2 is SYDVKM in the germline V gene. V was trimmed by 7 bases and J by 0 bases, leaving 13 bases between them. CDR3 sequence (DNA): TGTGCCAGCACCCGTGGGGGGTTAGCCAAAAACATTCAGTACTTC. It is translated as CASTRGGLAKNIQYF.

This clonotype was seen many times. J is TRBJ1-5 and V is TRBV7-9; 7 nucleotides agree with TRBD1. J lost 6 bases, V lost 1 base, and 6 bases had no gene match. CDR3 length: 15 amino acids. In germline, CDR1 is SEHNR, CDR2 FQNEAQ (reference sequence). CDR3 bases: TGTGCCAGCAGCTTAGATACGACAGGGTTTCAGCCCCAGCATTTT. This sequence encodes CASSLDTTGFQPQHF. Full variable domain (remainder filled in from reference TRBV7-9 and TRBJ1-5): DTGVSQNPRHKITKRGQNVTFRCDPISEHNRLYWYRQTLGQGPEFLTYFQNEAQLEKSRLLSDRFSAERPKGSFSTLEIQRTEQGDSAMYLCASSLDTTGFQPQHFGDGTRLSIL.

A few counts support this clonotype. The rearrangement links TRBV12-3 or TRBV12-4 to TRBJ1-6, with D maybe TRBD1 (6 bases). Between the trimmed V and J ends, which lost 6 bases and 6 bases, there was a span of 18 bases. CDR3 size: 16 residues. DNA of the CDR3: TGTGCCAGCAGCCGGGCCTCGACAGGCCTTAATTCACCCCTCCACTTT. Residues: CASSRASTGLNSPLHF.

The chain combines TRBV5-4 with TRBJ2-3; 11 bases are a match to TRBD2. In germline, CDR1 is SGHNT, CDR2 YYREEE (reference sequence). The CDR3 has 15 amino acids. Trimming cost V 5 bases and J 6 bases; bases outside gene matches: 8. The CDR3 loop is CASSFSGRASDTQYF. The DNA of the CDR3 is TGTGCCAGCAGTTTTAGCGGGAGGGCCTCCGATACGCAGTATTTT.

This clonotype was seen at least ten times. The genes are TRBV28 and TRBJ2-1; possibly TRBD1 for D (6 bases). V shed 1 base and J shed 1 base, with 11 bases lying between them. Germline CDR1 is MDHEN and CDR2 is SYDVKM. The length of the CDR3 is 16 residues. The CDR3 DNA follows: TGTGCCAGCAGTTTATACAGGGTAGGATCCTACAATGAGCAGTTCTTC. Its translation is CASSLYRVGSYNEQFF.

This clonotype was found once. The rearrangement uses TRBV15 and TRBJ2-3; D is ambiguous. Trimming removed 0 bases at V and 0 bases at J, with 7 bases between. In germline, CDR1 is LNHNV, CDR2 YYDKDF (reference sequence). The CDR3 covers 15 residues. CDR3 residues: CATSREPDSTDTQYF. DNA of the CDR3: TGTGCCACCAGCAGAGAGCCGGACAGCACAGATACGCAGTATTTT.

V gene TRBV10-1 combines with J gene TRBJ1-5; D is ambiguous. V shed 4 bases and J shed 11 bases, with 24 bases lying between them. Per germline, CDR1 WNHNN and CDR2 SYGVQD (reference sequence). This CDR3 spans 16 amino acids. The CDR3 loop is CASSALNSWSKKTQHF. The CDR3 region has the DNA TGCGCCAGCAGTGCGCTCAACAGTTGGAGTAAAAAGACCCAGCATTTT.

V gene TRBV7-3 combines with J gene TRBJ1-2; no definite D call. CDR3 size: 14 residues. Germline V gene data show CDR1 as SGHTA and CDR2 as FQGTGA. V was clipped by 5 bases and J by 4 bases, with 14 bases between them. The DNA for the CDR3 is TGTGCCAGCAGCCAGCAACATGTGTCCTATGGCTACACCTTC. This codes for CASSQQHVSYGYTF.